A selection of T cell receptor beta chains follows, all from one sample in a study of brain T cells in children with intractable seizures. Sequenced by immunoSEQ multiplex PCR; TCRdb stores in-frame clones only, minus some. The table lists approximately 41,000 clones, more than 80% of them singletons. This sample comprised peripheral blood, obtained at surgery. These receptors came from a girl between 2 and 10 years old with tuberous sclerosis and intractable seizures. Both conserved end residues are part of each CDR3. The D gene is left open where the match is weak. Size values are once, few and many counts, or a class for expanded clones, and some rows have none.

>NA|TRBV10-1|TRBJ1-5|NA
TGCGCCAGCAGGGATCAGCCCCAGCATTTT
CASRDQPQHF
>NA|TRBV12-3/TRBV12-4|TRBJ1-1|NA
TGTGCCAGCAGTTTGGGGACCGGGCGAGCTTTCTTT
CASSLGTGRAFF
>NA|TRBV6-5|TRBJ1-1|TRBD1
TGTGCCAGCAGAACCTCGGGACAGAGCAACACTGAAGCTTTCTTT
CASRTSGQSNTEAFF
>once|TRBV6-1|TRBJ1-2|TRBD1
TGTGCCAGCAGTGAGCAGGGGGTCGGTGGTGGCTACACCTTC
CASSEQGVGGGYTF
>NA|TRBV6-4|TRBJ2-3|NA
TGTGCCAGCAGTGACAGTAAAGCGGACGTCGATACGCAGTATTTT
CASSDSKADVDTQYF
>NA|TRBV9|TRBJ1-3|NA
TGTGCCAGCAGCCCGAACCCCCCCATAACAGGGAACGGAAACACCATATATTTT
CASSPNPPITGNGNTIYF
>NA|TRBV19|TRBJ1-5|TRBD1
TGTGCCAGTACCCTATCGACAGGGTTTTGGAATCAGCCCCAGCATTTT
CASTLSTGFWNQPQHF
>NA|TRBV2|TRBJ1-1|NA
TGTGCCAGCAACCGGGACCTCACTGAAGCTTTCTTT
CASNRDLTEAFF
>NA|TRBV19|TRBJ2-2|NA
TGTGCCAGTAGTTCCTCGTGGGTCGCAAAGGGGAAGAACACCGGGGAGCTGTTTTTT
CASSSSWVAKGKNTGELFF
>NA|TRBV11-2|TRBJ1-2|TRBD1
TGTGCCAGCAGCCGATTTGACAGGGTACCCTATGGCTACACCTTC
CASSRFDRVPYGYTF
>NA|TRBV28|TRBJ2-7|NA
TGTGCCAGCAGTTTGCCCTACCAGGGGAAGTATCTATACGAGCAGTACTTC
CASSLPYQGKYLYEQYF
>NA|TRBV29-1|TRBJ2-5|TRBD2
TGCAGCGTTTCCCGGACTAGCGGTGAGACCCAGTACTTC
CSVSRTSGETQYF
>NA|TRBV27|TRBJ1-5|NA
TGTGCCAGCAGGCTACAGGGTAGCAATCAGCCCCAGCATTTT
CASRLQGSNQPQHF
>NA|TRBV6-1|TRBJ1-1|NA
TGTGCCAGCAGTGAAAGGACAGTGAACACTGAAGCTTTCTTT
CASSERTVNTEAFF
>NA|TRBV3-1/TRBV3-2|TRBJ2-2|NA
TGTGCCAGCAGCCCCCGGCAGGGAAAGCTGTTTTTT
CASSPRQGKLFF
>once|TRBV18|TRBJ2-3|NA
TGTGCCAGCTCACCACGGTCAGATACGCAGTATTTT
CASSPRSDTQYF
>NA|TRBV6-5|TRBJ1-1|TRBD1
TGTGCCAGCAGCCTAACAGGGGTAGCTGAAGCTTTCTTT
CASSLTGVAEAFF
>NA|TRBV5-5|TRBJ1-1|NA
TGTGCCAGCAGCTTGGCCTCTGGGACGGTGAACACTGAAGCTTTCTTT
CASSLASGTVNTEAFF
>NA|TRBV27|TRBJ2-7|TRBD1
TGTGCCAGCGGTTTCGACAGGGGTTACGAGCAGTACTTC
CASGFDRGYEQYF
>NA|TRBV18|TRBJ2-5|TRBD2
TGTGCCAGCTCGACAGGAATACTAGCGGGGGTCGAGGAGACCCAGTACTTC
CASSTGILAGVEETQYF
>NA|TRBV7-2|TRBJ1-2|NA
TGTGCCAGCGGGGGGGCGGGCTACACCTTC
CASGGAGYTF
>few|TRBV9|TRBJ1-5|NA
TGTGCCAGCAGCGACGAGGGGTTCCAGCCCCAGCATTTT
CASSDEGFQPQHF
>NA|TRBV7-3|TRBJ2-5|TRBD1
TGTGCCAGCAGCTCCCAGGGAACAGGGGGGGAGACCCAGTACTTC
CASSSQGTGGETQYF
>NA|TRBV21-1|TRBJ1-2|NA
TGTGCCAGCAGCAAGGGACAGGGAGATGCCTATGGCTACACCTTC
CASSKGQGDAYGYTF
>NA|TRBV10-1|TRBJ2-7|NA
TGCGCCAGCAGTGAGTCGACGGACACCTACGAGCAGTACTTC
CASSESTDTYEQYF
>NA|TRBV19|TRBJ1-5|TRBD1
TGTGCCAGTAGCCCCACGGGACAGGGGGGCGATCAGCCCCAGCATTTT
CASSPTGQGGDQPQHF
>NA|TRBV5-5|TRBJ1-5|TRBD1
TGTGCCAGCAGCTTGGGGGAAAGGACAGGGGTGCAGCCCCAGCATTTT
CASSLGERTGVQPQHF
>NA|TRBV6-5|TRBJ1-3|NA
TGTGCCAGCAGTTACGAAGGGTTCAACTCTGGAAACACCATATATTTT
CASSYEGFNSGNTIYF
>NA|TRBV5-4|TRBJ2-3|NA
TGTGCCAGCAGCTTGAGCCGGGCATCAATAGGAGATACGCAGTATTTT
CASSLSRASIGDTQYF
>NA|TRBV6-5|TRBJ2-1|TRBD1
TGTGCCAGCAGGCAAGACAGGGGTCGGTACAATGAGCAGTTCTTC
CASRQDRGRYNEQFF
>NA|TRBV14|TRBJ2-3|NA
TGTGCCAGCACCTTACACATCACAGATACGCAGTATTTT
CASTLHITDTQYF
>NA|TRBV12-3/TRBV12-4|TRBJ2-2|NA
TGTGCCAACAGGGCGAACACCGGGGAGCTGTTTTTT
CANRANTGELFF
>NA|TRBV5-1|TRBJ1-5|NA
TGCGCCAGCAGCTTGGATCCACAAAACAATCAGCCCCAGCATTTT
CASSLDPQNNQPQHF
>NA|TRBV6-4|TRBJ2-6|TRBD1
TGTGCCAGCAGTCGGGACAGGGTCCTCTCTGGGGCCAACGTCCTGACTTTC
CASSRDRVLSGANVLTF
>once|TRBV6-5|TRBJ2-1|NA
TGTGCCAGCAGTTACTCGCCAGGTCGCGCTGAGCAGTTCTTC
CASSYSPGRAEQFF
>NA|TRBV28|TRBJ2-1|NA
TGTGCCAGCAGTAAACTGACGGGTCAGAACTACAATGAGCAGTTCTTC
CASSKLTGQNYNEQFF
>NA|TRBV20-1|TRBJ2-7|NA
TGCAGTGCTACTCAGGGCTACGAGCAGTACTTC
CSATQGYEQYF
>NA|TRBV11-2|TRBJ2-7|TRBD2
TGTGCCAGCAGCTCCCATAGCGGGGGACATCAGAAATTCCTCTACGAGCAGTACTTC
CASSSHSGGHQKFLYEQYF
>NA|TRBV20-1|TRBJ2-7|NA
TGCAGTGCTCCCGGAACCTACGAGCAGTACTTC
CSAPGTYEQYF
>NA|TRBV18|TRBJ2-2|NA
TGTGCCAGCTCACCGGTTGAGGGCAGCACCGGGGAGCTGTTTTTT
CASSPVEGSTGELFF
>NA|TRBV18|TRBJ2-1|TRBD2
TGTGCCAGCTCACCGCTTTGGCGGGGGGCGGGAAGCTCCTACAATGAGCAGTTCTTC
CASSPLWRGAGSSYNEQFF
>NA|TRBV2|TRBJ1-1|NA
TGTGCCAGCAGGGACGGGAACACTGAAGCTTTCTTT
CASRDGNTEAFF